These 22 T cell receptor beta chains originate from one sample sequenced in a study of identical twins. MiXCR, applied by TCRdb to the 5' RACE reads, yields one record per CDR3 protein. The profile covers about 200,000 distinct CDR3 sequences, with approximately 7.1% appearing a single time and about 14% taken by the ten largest. These data were also reused for a study on T cells expressing NK-cell markers.

Sequencing used CD8+ T cells sorted from blood. All receptors come from a woman between 18 and 30 years old in good health.

This clonotype occurred many times. V gene TRBV29-1 combines with J gene TRBJ2-5; 7 nucleotides match TRBD2. The CDR3 runs 13 residues. Unmatched junction bases numbered 3, after V lost 2 bases and J lost 3 bases. Germline CDR1 and CDR2: SQVTM and ANQGSEA. The CDR3 here is CSVETGLEETQYF. The DNA for the CDR3 is TGCAGCGTTGAAACTGGACTAGAAGAGACCCAGTACTTC.

This clonotype was seen at least ten times. The chain joins TRBV12-3 or TRBV12-4 to TRBJ2-6; no firm D call. With 5 bases removed from V and 0 bases from J, the gap between germline ends came to 8 bases. This CDR3 region has 15 residues. The DNA for the CDR3 is TGTGCCAGCAGTCCCCAAGACTCTGGGGCCAACGTCCTGACTTTC. Protein sequence: CASSPQDSGANVLTF.

The rearrangement uses TRBV27 and TRBJ2-1; 8 bases agree with TRBD1. CDR1 is MNHEY, CDR2 SMNVEV, per germline (reference sequence). There are 14 residues in the CDR3. V dropped 3 bases and J dropped 6; count of bases not matched to a gene: 4. This CDR3 reads CASSFSDRANEQFF. Written as DNA, the CDR3 is TGTGCCAGCAGTTTCTCGGACAGGGCCAATGAGCAGTTCTTC.

At least ten counts were recorded for this clonotype. The V call is TRBV9, the J call TRBJ2-2; 10 nucleotides align to TRBD2. The germline CDR1 and CDR2 sequences are SGDLS and YYNGEE. V gave up 4 bases and J gave up 5 bases; unmatched junction bases: 5. The length of the CDR3 is 15 residues. In DNA, the CDR3 is TGTGCCAGCAGCCCCCGGACTAGCGGAACCGGGGAGCTGTTTTTT. It codes for CASSPRTSGTGELFF.

At least ten counts were recorded for this clonotype. This chain joins TRBV12-3 or TRBV12-4 and TRBJ2-1, with D perhaps matching TRBD1 (6 bases). Trimming pared 6 bases from V and 7 bases from J, leaving 7 bases between. The CDR3 consists of 11 residues. CDR3 amino acids: CASSRGNEQFF. Here the CDR3 DNA reads TGTGCCAGCAGCAGGGGAAATGAGCAGTTCTTC.

V usage is TRBV7-9 and J usage is TRBJ1-1, with D perhaps TRBD1 (5 bases). The V gene's germline CDR1 is SEHNR and CDR2 FQNEAQ (reference sequence). V was clipped by 5 bases and J by 11 bases, with 15 bases between them. The length of the CDR3 is 12 residues. This CDR3 is CASSGGRGMAFF. CDR3 in DNA: TGTGCCAGCAGCGGGGGGAGGGGCATGGCTTTCTTT.

This clonotype has at least ten counts. The gene calls are TRBV24-1 and TRBJ2-1; 13 positions agree with TRBD2. The length of the CDR3 is 14 residues. Germline-derived CDR1 and CDR2 are KGHDR and SFDVKD. V trimming: 4 bases; J trimming: 10 bases; junction bases outside the gene matches: 3. DNA of the CDR3: TGTGCCACCAGTGACCCGGGACTAGCGGGAGAGCAGTTCTTC. Protein product: CATSDPGLAGEQFF.

The CDR3 region has the DNA TGCAGTGCCACAGACAGTGGGGACACCGGGGAGCTGTTTTTT. Translation: CSATDSGDTGELFF. The genes are TRBV20-1 and TRBJ2-2; a weak D match, TRBD1 (5 bases). The CDR3 consists of 14 residues. V dropped 6 bases and J dropped 3 bases, with 14 bases sitting between them. In germline, CDR1 is DFQATT, CDR2 SNEGSKA (reference sequence).

J is TRBJ2-5 and V is TRBV15; 7 bases are shared with TRBD2. This CDR3 is built from 15 residues. V was clipped by 1 base and J by 5 bases; unmatched bases: 7. The germline V gene has CDR1 LNHNV and CDR2 YYDKDF (reference sequence). CDR3 in amino acids: CATSRAKGLGETQYF. The CDR3 region has the DNA TGTGCCACCAGCAGAGCGAAAGGACTAGGGGAGACCCAGTACTTC.

This clonotype was recorded a few times. The chain is built from TRBV6-5 and TRBJ2-5, with 9 nucleotides matching TRBD2. CDR3 length: 14 amino acids. Germline assignment: CDR1 MNHEY and CDR2 SVGAGI. Germline trimming cut 2 bases from V and 2 bases from J; bases unmatched to any gene: 0. The chain's CDR3 is CASSYLAGQETQYF. For the CDR3, the DNA is TGTGCCAGCAGTTACCTAGCGGGGCAAGAGACCCAGTACTTC.

The chain's CDR3 is CASSQEGSVRRSDTQYF. The CDR3 DNA reads as TGCGCCAGCAGCCAAGAAGGTAGCGTTCGGAGATCAGATACGCAGTATTTT. V gene TRBV4-1 combines with J gene TRBJ2-3, with D tentatively TRBD2 (5 bases). Looked up from germline, CDR1 is MGHRA and CDR2 is YSYEKL. V was trimmed by 0 bases and J by 4 bases, leaving 17 bases between them. This CDR3 is 17 amino acids long.

The chain carries TRBV4-3 and TRBJ2-3; D is uncertain. Trimming cost V 4 bases and J 0 bases, with 17 bases left between them. The germline gives CDR1 LGHNA, CDR2 YSLEER. This CDR3 has 17 residues. This chain's CDR3 is CASSPDPPFTSTDTQYF. The CDR3 DNA is TGCGCCAGCAGCCCCGACCCACCTTTCACTAGCACAGATACGCAGTATTTT.

The V call is TRBV27, the J call TRBJ2-5; the D gene is possibly TRBD1 (6 bases). The CDR3 runs to 13 residues. Germline CDR1 and CDR2: MNHEY and SMNVEV (reference sequence). The germline V and J ends were trimmed by 10 bases and 3 bases, with 15 bases remaining between them. The CDR3 nucleotides read TGTGCCACCTCAACAGGGATCGAAGAGACCCAGTACTTC. Its protein is CATSTGIEETQYF.

The rearrangement links TRBV2 to TRBJ2-1, with 10 bases lining up with TRBD2. The CDR3 covers 18 residues. J gave up 1 base and V 1 base, and 7 bases lay outside the gene matches. The V gene's germline CDR1 is SNHLY and CDR2 FYNNEI. For the CDR3, the DNA is TGTGCCAGCAGTGAAGAGGGTAGAGCGGGGGGGTCCTACAATGAGCAGTTCTTC. Its protein is CASSEEGRAGGSYNEQFF.

This clonotype appeared a few times. The chain joins TRBV30 to TRBJ1-1; D remains unclear. V lost 3 bases to trimming and J lost 0 bases, with 32 bases between them. CDR3 length: 21 residues. The germline V gene encodes CDR1 GTSNPN and CDR2 SVGIG (reference sequence). CDR3 DNA: TGTGCCTGGAGCGAACCCCCCGAACTCTATGAGCCGAGGTGGATGAACACTGAAGCTTTCTTT. Translating it yields CAWSEPPELYEPRWMNTEAFF.

V gene TRBV25-1 combines with J gene TRBJ2-1; no reliable D call. Germline V CDR1 and CDR2: MGHDK, SYGVNS. The CDR3 is 15 residues long. With 5 bases removed from V and 1 base from J, the gap between germline ends came to 12 bases. The CDR3 spells CASSLVGNSYNEQFF. The CDR3 DNA follows: TGTGCCAGCAGTCTAGTGGGGAATTCCTACAATGAGCAGTTCTTC.

This clonotype was seen a handful of times. Germline and junction disagree at one end, which may indicate a read error. V and J are TRBV19 and TRBJ2-5, with D possibly TRBD2 on 6 matching bases. Germline CDR1 is LNHDA and CDR2 is SQIVND (reference sequence). The CDR3 length is 10 residues. The CDR3: CASSAGRRPF. The CDR3 nucleotides are TGTGCCAGTAGTGCGGGACGGAGGCCCTTC. Based on the CDR3 plus reference TRBV19 and TRBJ2-5, the full variable domain is DGGITQSPKYLFRKEGQNVTLSCEQNLNHDAMYWYRQDPGQGLRLIYYSQIVNDFQKGDIAEGYSVSREKKESFPLTVTSAQKNPTAFYLCASSAGRRPFGPGTRLLVL.

This clonotype was counted at least ten times. The chain couples TRBV24-1 to TRBJ2-5; TRBD1 matches 10 bases. Unmatched junction bases numbered 12, after V lost 5 bases and J lost 4 bases. The CDR3 contains 17 residues. Germline values: CDR1 KGHDR, CDR2 SFDVKD. This CDR3 is CATSAKSGQGGGETQYF. CDR3 coding DNA: TGTGCCACCAGTGCCAAGAGCGGACAGGGGGGGGGAGAGACCCAGTACTTC.

This clonotype showed up many times. This chain links TRBV5-6 with TRBJ1-4; TRBD1 aligns across 9 bases. The V segment lost 4 bases and the J segment 4 bases; nucleotides outside the gene matches: 5. Germline V gene sequence: CDR1 SGHDT, CDR2 YYEEEE. The CDR3 loop spans 15 amino acids. DNA of the CDR3: TGTGCCAGCAGCCTGCTGACAGGGGGTAATGAAAAACTGTTTTTT. Translation: CASSLLTGGNEKLFF.

This chain uses TRBV24-1 with TRBJ2-1; D may be TRBD2 (5 bases). Germline lookup yields CDR1 KGHDR and CDR2 SFDVKD. V gave up 4 bases and J gave up 3 bases, with 12 bases separating them. The CDR3 has 15 residues. The CDR3 DNA reads as TGTGCCACCAGTGACCCCAGGAGGAGCTACAATGAGCAGTTCTTC. It codes for CATSDPRRSYNEQFF.

The chain couples TRBV11-2 to TRBJ2-3; tentative D call: TRBD2 (6 bases). This CDR3 comprises 15 residues. CDR1 is SGHAT and CDR2 is FQNNGV in the germline V gene. Between the trimmed V and J ends, which lost 4 bases and 1 base, there was a span of 12 bases. CDR3 coding DNA: TGTGCCAGCAGCTACCTCGCGGGACGCACAGATACGCAGTATTTT. This encodes CASSYLAGRTDTQYF.

The CDR3 reads CASTFTHRGGNEQFF. The CDR3 DNA follows: TGTGCCAGCACCTTCACCCACAGGGGGGGGAATGAGCAGTTCTTC. This chain links TRBV7-2 with TRBJ2-1, with D possibly being TRBD1 (8 bases). This CDR3 has 15 residues. The germline V gene encodes CDR1 SGHTA and CDR2 FQGNSA. The V end was cut by 7 bases, the J end by 7 bases, with 20 bases between.